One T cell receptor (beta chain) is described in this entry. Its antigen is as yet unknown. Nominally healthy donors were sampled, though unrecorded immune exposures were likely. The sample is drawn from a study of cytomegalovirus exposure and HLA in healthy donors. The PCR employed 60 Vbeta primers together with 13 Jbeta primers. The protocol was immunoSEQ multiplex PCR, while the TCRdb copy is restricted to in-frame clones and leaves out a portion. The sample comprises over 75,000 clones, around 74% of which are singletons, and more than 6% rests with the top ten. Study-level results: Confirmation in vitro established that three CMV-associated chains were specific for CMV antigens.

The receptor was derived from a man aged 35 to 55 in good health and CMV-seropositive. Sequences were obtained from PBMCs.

The CDR3 reads CASSISGTAGYEQYF. The CDR3 DNA is TGTGCCAGCTCAATATCCGGGACAGCAGGCTACGAGCAGTACTTC. The chain joins TRBV18 to TRBJ2-7, with 7 positions matching TRBD1. CDR3 length: 15 residues. CDR1 and CDR2 (germline): KGHSH, LQKENI. V lost 5 bases and J lost 3; bases outside the gene matches: 10.